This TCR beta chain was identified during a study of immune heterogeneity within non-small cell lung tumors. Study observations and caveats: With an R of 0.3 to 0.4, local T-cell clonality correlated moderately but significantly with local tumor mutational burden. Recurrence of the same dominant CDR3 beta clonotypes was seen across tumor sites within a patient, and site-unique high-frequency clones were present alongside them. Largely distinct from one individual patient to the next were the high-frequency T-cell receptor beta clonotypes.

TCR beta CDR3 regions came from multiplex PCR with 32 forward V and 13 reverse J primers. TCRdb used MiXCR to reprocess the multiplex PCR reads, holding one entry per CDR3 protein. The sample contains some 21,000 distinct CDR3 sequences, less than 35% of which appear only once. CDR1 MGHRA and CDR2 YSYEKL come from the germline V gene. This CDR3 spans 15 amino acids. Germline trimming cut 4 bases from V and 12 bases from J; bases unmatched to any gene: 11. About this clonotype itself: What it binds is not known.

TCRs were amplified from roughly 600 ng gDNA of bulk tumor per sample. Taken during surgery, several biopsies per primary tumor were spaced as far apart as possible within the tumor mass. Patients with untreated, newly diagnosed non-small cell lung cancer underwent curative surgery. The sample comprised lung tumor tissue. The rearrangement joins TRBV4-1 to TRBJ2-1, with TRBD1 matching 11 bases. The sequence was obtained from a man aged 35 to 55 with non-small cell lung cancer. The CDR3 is CASSLLAGTGGSQFF. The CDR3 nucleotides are TGCGCCAGCAGCCTCCTTGCCGGGACAGGGGGTTCGCAGTTCTTC.